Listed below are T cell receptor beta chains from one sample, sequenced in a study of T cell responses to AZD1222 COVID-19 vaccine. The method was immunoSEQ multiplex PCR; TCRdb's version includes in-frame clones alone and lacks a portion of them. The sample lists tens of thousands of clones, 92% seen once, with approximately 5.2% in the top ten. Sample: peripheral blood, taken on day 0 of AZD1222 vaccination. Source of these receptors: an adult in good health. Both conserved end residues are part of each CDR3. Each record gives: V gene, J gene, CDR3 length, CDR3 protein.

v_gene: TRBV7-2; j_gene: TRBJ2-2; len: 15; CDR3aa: CASSWLAGDTGELFF
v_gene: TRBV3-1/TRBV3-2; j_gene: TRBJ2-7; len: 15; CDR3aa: CASSSQSSGSYEQYF
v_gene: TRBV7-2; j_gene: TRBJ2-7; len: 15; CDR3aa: CASSPREGNTYEQYF
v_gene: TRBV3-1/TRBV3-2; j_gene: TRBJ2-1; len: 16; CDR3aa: CASSQDLTSRRYEQFF
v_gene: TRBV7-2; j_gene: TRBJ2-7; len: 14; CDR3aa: CASSLWDRVYEQYF
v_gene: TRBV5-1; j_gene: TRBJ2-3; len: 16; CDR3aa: CASSLEGADGTDTQYF
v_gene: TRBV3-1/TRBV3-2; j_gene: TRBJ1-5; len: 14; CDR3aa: CASSQDPYNQPQHF
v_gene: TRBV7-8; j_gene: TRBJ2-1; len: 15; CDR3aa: CASSKGLAGANEQFF
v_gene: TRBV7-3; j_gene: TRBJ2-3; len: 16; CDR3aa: CASSLMASGVTDTQYF
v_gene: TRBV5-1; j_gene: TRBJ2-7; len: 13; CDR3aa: CASSREGVYEQYF
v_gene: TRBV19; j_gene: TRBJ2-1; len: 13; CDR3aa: CASSTRRSNEQFF
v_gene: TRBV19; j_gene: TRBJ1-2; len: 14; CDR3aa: CAAQSSTGVLGYTF
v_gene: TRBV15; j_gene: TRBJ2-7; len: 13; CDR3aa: CATSKGTSGGPYF
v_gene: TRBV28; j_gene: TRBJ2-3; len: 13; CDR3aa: CASSLSGGGTQYF
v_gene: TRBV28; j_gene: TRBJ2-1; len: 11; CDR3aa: CASRSGSEQFF
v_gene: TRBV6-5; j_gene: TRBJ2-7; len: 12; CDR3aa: CASSGQNYEQYF
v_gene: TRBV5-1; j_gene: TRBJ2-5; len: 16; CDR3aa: CASSLALAGPQETQYF
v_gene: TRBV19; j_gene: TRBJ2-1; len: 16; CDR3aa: CASRRKSGTTYNEQFF
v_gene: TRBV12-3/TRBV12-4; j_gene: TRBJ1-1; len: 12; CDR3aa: CASLTGGTEAFF
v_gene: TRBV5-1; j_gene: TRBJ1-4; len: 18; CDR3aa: CASSLGRDRGSLHEKLFF
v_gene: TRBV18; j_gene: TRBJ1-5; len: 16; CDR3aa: CASSLTPGTENQPQHF
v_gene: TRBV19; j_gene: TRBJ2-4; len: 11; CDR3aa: CASSIRNIQYF
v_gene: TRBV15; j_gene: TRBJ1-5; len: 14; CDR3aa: CATSNRAGNQPQHF
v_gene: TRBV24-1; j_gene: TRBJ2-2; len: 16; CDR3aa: CATSDPGGPNTGELFF
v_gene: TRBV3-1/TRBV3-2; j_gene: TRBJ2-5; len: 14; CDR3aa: CASSQWVRQETQYF
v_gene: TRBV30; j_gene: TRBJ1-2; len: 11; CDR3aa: CAWSGKSGYTF
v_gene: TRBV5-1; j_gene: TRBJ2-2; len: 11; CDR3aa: CASSFPGELFF
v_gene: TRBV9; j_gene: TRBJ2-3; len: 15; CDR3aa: CASSTLAWSTDTQYF
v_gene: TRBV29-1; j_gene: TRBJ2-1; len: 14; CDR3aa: CSVVGLAGWGEQFF
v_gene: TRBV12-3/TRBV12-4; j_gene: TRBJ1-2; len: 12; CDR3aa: CASSLQGYGYTF